The 32 T cell receptor beta chains listed next were all sequenced from one sample in a study of beta chain bispecific antibodies for T cell cancers. Expansion lasted two to four days, with either anti-CD3 antibody OKT3 or CD3/CD28 beads. Findings of the study overall: In these mixed samples, most targeted TRBV reads derived from the leukemia cell line.

One entry per CDR3 protein results from TCRdb running MiXCR on the 5' RACE reads. The sample yields about 17,000 distinct CDR3 sequences, 2.1% seen once. Their target antigens are unknown. Sequenced input: healthy donor T cells cultured with leukemia cells. Every receptor here comes from a human donor in good health. Some clones in this sample may be carry-over from other donors' samples.

As for this clonotype: This may stem from a read error, because a much larger clone lies one nucleotide away. This rearrangement joins TRBV18 to TRBJ2-5, with D maybe TRBD1 (5 bases). Trimming took 2 bases from V and 4 from J, leaving 14 bases between them. The CDR3 runs 15 residues. Germline assignment: CDR1 KGHSH and CDR2 LQKENI. CDR3 nucleotide sequence: TGTGCCAGCTCACCAGCCGCCGCAAGGGGAGAGACCCAGTACTTC. Protein sequence: CASSPAAARGETQYF.

This clonotype was found many times. The chain recombines TRBV19 with TRBJ2-4; 9 bases map to TRBD1. V trimming: 5 bases; J trimming: 7 bases; junction bases outside the gene matches: 9. This CDR3 comprises 15 residues. Germline V CDR1 and CDR2: LNHDA, SQIVND (reference sequence). The CDR3: CASSGRDRVYNIQYF. CDR3 in DNA: TGTGCCAGTAGTGGCCGGGACAGGGTTTACAACATTCAGTACTTC.

This clonotype was counted at least ten times. This chain connects TRBV29-1 to TRBJ2-3; either TRBD1 or TRBD2 may supply D (7 bases each). The germline V gene has CDR1 SQVTM and CDR2 ANQGSEA. The CDR3 runs 12 residues. Trimming stripped 6 bases from V and 6 bases from J, with 13 bases between. The CDR3 DNA reads TGCAGCGTGGGCCAGGGGGGGGATACGCAGTATTTT. This codes for CSVGQGGDTQYF.

Sample share makes this clonotype medium-sized. The chain combines TRBV20-1 with TRBJ2-1, with 7 bases identical to TRBD2. This CDR3 has 13 residues. Germline lookup yields CDR1 DFQATT and CDR2 SNEGSKA (reference sequence). V lost 6 bases and J lost 5; bases outside the gene matches: 7. The CDR3, as DNA: TGCAGTGCCGCGGGAGAGTACAACAATGAGCAGTTCTTC. Translating gives CSAAGEYNNEQFF.

In its sample, this clonotype was seen many times. The gene calls are TRBV6-2 or TRBV6-3 and TRBJ1-2; the match to TRBD1 covers 12 bases. The CDR3 is 19 residues long. Trimming at V came to 0 bases and at J to 3 bases, leaving 11 bases not matched to a gene. Germline V CDR1 and CDR2: MNHEY, SVGEGT. The CDR3 protein is CASSYSLGQGAPSDYGYTF. CDR3 bases: TGTGCCAGCAGTTACTCTTTGGGACAGGGGGCCCCAAGTGACTATGGCTACACCTTC.

By frequency in the sample, this clonotype is medium-sized. The V gene is TRBV10-3, the J gene TRBJ2-1; D is perhaps TRBD1 (5 bases). Germline V gene sequence: CDR1 ENHRY, CDR2 SYGVKD. The CDR3 contains 14 residues. Trimming left V 3 bases short and J 10 bases short, with 16 bases between. CDR3 protein: CAISEVDSAGEQFF. In nucleotides, the CDR3 is TGTGCCATCAGTGAAGTAGACAGCGCCGGGGAGCAGTTCTTC.

This clonotype was counted at least ten times. The chain has TRBV20-1 and TRBJ2-3; either TRBD1 or TRBD2 may supply D (5 bases each). From germline, CDR1 is DFQATT and CDR2 SNEGSKA (reference sequence). The CDR3 is 12 amino acids. Trimming shortened V by 6 bases and J by 3 bases, and 10 bases separated the two germline ends. CDR3 bases: TGCAGTGCCAGGGACCAAACAGATACGCAGTATTTT. Encoded protein: CSARDQTDTQYF.

At least ten counts were recorded for this clonotype. The genes are TRBV27 and TRBJ2-6; no reliable D call. In germline, CDR1 is MNHEY, CDR2 SMNVEV (reference sequence). The length of the CDR3 is 13 residues. V dropped 0 bases and J dropped 4 bases, with 1 base sitting between them. The CDR3 region has the DNA TGTGCCAGCAGTTTATCCGGGGCCAACGTCCTGACTTTC. It yields the protein CASSLSGANVLTF.

By share of the sample, this clonotype is medium-sized. J is TRBJ2-5 and V is TRBV28, with 10 nucleotides matching TRBD1. Germline V lookup: CDR1 MDHEN, CDR2 SYDVKM. The CDR3 is 16 amino acids. V was pared by 5 bases and J by 5 bases, with 11 bases of the junction left unmatched. In nucleotides, the CDR3 is TGTGCCAGCAGTCCCGGGACAGGGGATCTCAGGGAGACCCAGTACTTC. This codes for CASSPGTGDLRETQYF.

The sample holds many counts of this clonotype. V is TRBV10-1 and J is TRBJ2-2; D is possibly TRBD1 or TRBD2 (5 bases each). CDR1 is WNHNN and CDR2 is SYGVQD in the germline V gene (reference sequence). V shed 6 bases and J shed 0 bases, with 8 bases lying between them. The CDR3 has 14 amino acids. The CDR3 is CASSGTTNTGELFF. As DNA, the CDR3 is TGCGCCAGCAGCGGGACCACGAACACCGGGGAGCTGTTTTTT.

At least ten counts were recorded for this clonotype. The V call is TRBV5-1, the J call TRBJ1-1; 9 positions agree with TRBD1. J lost 5 bases, V lost 4 bases, and 9 bases had no gene match. Germline values: CDR1 SGHRS, CDR2 YFSETQ. The CDR3 spans 15 residues. DNA for the CDR3: TGCGCCAGCAGCCGCACGGGACAGGGTGAAACTGAAGCTTTCTTT. Translating gives CASSRTGQGETEAFF.

This clonotype was counted at least ten times. The chain combines TRBV12-3 or TRBV12-4 with TRBJ2-2; 8 nucleotides match TRBD1. The length of the CDR3 is 15 residues. V was pared by 7 bases and J by 4 bases, with 8 bases of the junction left unmatched. DNA for the CDR3: TGTGCCAGCACCGCTATTGGGACAGGCACCGGGGAGCTGTTTTTT. This encodes CASTAIGTGTGELFF.

By share, this clonotype counts as medium-sized. The rearrangement uses TRBV5-1 and TRBJ1-4; D is possibly TRBD1 (5 bases). V dropped 4 bases and J dropped 0 bases, with 10 bases sitting between them. This CDR3 spans 15 amino acids. Germline-derived CDR1 and CDR2 are SGHRS and YFSETQ. The CDR3 DNA is TGCGCCAGCAGCGTGGGGACGGCAACTAATGAAAAACTGTTTTTT. Protein sequence: CASSVGTATNEKLFF.

Only a few counts were recorded for this clonotype. This sequence joins TRBV3-1 and TRBJ2-5, with TRBD2 identical over 8 bases. J lost 0 bases, V lost 0 bases, and 9 bases had no gene match. CDR3 length equals 18 residues. Per the germline V gene, CDR1 is LGHDT and CDR2 is YNNKEL (reference sequence). In DNA, the CDR3 is TGTGCCAGCAGCCAAGATCTCACTAGCGGATATCACCAAGAGACCCAGTACTTC. Its translation: CASSQDLTSGYHQETQYF.

This clonotype is judged medium-sized. The J gene is TRBJ2-1, the V gene TRBV5-1, with 14 positions matching TRBD2. The CDR3 runs to 15 residues. From germline, CDR1 is SGHRS and CDR2 YFSETQ. V was pared by 7 bases and J by 5 bases, with 5 bases of the junction left unmatched. CDR3 nucleotides: TGCGCCAGCGAGAGGGGACTAGCGGGGGACAATGAGCAGTTCTTC. This encodes CASERGLAGDNEQFF.

This clonotype has more than one count but fewer than ten. The V gene is TRBV7-9, the J gene TRBJ1-1; a weak D match, TRBD1 (6 bases). The germline gives CDR1 SEHNR, CDR2 FQNEAQ (reference sequence). V was trimmed by 0 bases and J by 6 bases, leaving 23 bases between them. The CDR3 has 18 residues. In DNA form, the CDR3 reads TGTGCCAGCAGCTTAGCGAGGGACACCCTCGCTGGAAGGGCTGAAGCTTTCTTT. Translation gives CASSLARDTLAGRAEAFF.

This clonotype showed up just a few times. Relative to the germline gene, one junction end is altered; a read error may explain this. The chain joins TRBV13 to TRBJ1-1; D perhaps matches TRBD1 (5 bases). The germline CDR1 and CDR2 sequences are PRHDT and FYEKMQ (reference sequence). The CDR3 runs 14 residues. CDR3 region: CASNLPQGRTEAFF. The CDR3 DNA reads as TGTGCCAGCAACTTACCTCAGGGACGCACTGAAGCTTTCTTT.

This clonotype is labeled medium-sized. The V and J genes are TRBV3-1 and TRBJ1-2, with TRBD1 identical over 7 bases. The CDR3 contains 16 residues. CDR1 and CDR2 from the germline V gene are LGHDT and YNNKEL (reference sequence). The V and J ends lost 0 bases and 3 bases, in that order; junction bases with no gene match: 7. The CDR3 here is CASSQDIGGLDYGYTF. CDR3 nucleotides: TGTGCCAGCAGCCAAGATATAGGGGGCTTGGACTATGGCTACACCTTC.

This clonotype was detected many times. This chain links TRBV5-4 with TRBJ2-2, with unresolved D. The germline CDR1 and CDR2 sequences are SGHNT and YYREEE (reference sequence). This CDR3 comprises 12 residues. The V end lost 4 bases, the J end lost 3 bases, and 4 bases lay between the germline ends. CDR3 coding DNA: TGTGCCAGCAGCCCTGACACCGGGGAGCTGTTTTTT. Its translation is CASSPDTGELFF.

This clonotype has a count of ten or more. The chain links TRBV5-4 to TRBJ2-1; TRBD1 matches at 8 bases. CDR3 length: 14 residues. In germline, CDR1 is SGHNT, CDR2 YYREEE (reference sequence). Losses at the gene ends were 5 bases for V and 6 bases for J; bases not matched to a gene: 7. As DNA, the CDR3 is TGTGCCAGCAGATCGACAGGGGCGGTCAATGAGCAGTTCTTC. Its translation: CASRSTGAVNEQFF.

This clonotype is large by share. The chain couples TRBV20-1 to TRBJ2-3; D might be TRBD1 or TRBD2, each matching 5 bases. Germline-derived CDR1 and CDR2 are DFQATT and SNEGSKA (reference sequence). CDR3 size: 14 residues. Trimming shortened V by 6 bases and J by 4 bases, and 17 bases separated the two germline ends. The CDR3 loop reads CSAPGRGQADTQYF. The CDR3 nucleotides are TGCAGTGCCCCTGGACGGGGCCAAGCAGATACGCAGTATTTT.

This clonotype has ten or more counts. The chain uses TRBV27 and TRBJ2-1; 7 bases agree with TRBD2. Trimming cost V 5 bases and J 4 bases; bases outside gene matches: 5. The CDR3 totals 14 residues. CDR1 MNHEY and CDR2 SMNVEV come from the germline V gene (reference sequence). Written as DNA, the CDR3 is TGTGCCAGCAGTCGCACCGGGAGGTACAATGAGCAGTTCTTC. Protein sequence: CASSRTGRYNEQFF.

This clonotype was detected many times. V and J are TRBV7-2 and TRBJ2-1; TRBD2 matches 16 bases. The ends lost 1 base at V and 6 bases at J; junction bases unmatched: 24. The CDR3 sequence is 24 residues long. Germline CDR1 SGHTA, CDR2 FQGNSA. Written as DNA, the CDR3 is TGTGCCAGCAGCTTAGGGCGACTGTCCCCGGGACTAGCGGGGGGGCCCCATCGGTCCAATGAGCAGTTCTTC. It yields the protein CASSLGRLSPGLAGGPHRSNEQFF.

In its sample, this clonotype was seen a few times. A much larger clone lies a single base off, so this may be a read error. The chain couples TRBV7-8 to TRBJ1-6; TRBD1 aligns across 9 bases. The CDR3 sequence is 16 residues long. Germline CDR1 reads SGHVS; CDR2 reads FQNEAQ. CDR3 sequence: CASSWTGERYNSPVHF. The DNA of the CDR3 is TGTGCCAGCAGCTGGACAGGGGAGCGGTATAATTCACCCGTCCACTTT.

This chain links TRBV13 with TRBJ2-3, with D perhaps TRBD1 or TRBD2 (6 bases each). This CDR3 is 14 amino acids long. Trimming removed 6 bases at V and 6 bases at J, with 16 bases between. Germline V gene data show CDR1 as PRHDT and CDR2 as FYEKMQ (reference sequence). The CDR3 loop is CASRKRGPGDTQYF. The CDR3 DNA follows: TGTGCCAGCAGAAAACGGGGGCCCGGGGATACGCAGTATTTT.

This clonotype appeared a few times. The chain recombines TRBV19 with TRBJ1-2; 7 bases match TRBD1. The V gene end was trimmed by 5 bases and the J gene end by 2 bases; junction bases not matched to a gene: 2. Germline assignment: CDR1 LNHDA and CDR2 SQIVND (reference sequence). This CDR3 has 13 amino acids. The CDR3 region is CASSSTGNYGYTF. CDR3 DNA sequence: TGTGCCAGTAGTTCGACAGGGAACTATGGCTACACCTTC.

This clonotype was seen repeatedly, ten times or more. This rearrangement joins TRBV5-1 to TRBJ1-4, with D unresolved. The CDR3 contains 14 residues. The V and J ends lost 4 bases and 8 bases respectively, with 15 bases between them. The V gene's germline CDR1 is SGHRS and CDR2 YFSETQ. The DNA of the CDR3 is TGCGCCAGCAGCGGCCTTGAGGGCGGAGAAAAACTGTTTTTT. As protein: CASSGLEGGEKLFF.

At least ten counts were recorded for this clonotype. For the CDR3, the DNA is TGTGCCAGCAGTTTTGCCTTTGGGGGGACCAGCTACGAGCAGTACTTC. The encoded protein is CASSFAFGGTSYEQYF. The chain uses TRBV12-3 or TRBV12-4 and TRBJ2-7; perhaps TRBD2 as D (6 bases). The CDR3 is 16 amino acids. V was cut by 3 bases and J by 3 bases, with 18 bases left in between.

This clonotype was picked up many times. This rearrangement joins TRBV4-2 to TRBJ1-4; 7 nucleotides agree with TRBD1. CDR1 and CDR2 (germline): LGHNA, YNFKEQ. V was clipped by 0 bases and J by 12 bases; unmatched bases: 16. This CDR3 comprises 17 residues. The CDR3 protein is CASSQDQGTFRGEELFF. CDR3 in DNA: TGTGCCAGCAGCCAAGATCAGGGAACCTTCAGGGGGGAGGAACTGTTTTTT.

This clonotype is judged medium-sized. The DNA for the CDR3 is TGCAGTGCTGGGGGCACTGCTGTTGGCTACACCTTC. Residues: CSAGGTAVGYTF. This sequence joins TRBV20-1 and TRBJ1-2, with TRBD1 as a possible D gene (6 bases). With 5 bases removed from V and 7 bases from J, the gap between germline ends came to 14 bases. The CDR3 runs to 12 residues. In germline, CDR1 is DFQATT, CDR2 SNEGSKA (reference sequence).

This clonotype has a count of ten or more. This chain uses TRBV12-3 or TRBV12-4 with TRBJ1-1; a possible D gene is TRBD1 (5 bases). V lost 6 bases and J 1 base, leaving 12 bases between the germline ends. This CDR3 comprises 14 residues. As DNA, the CDR3 is TGTGCCAGCAGCCTTTTTCAGGGGAACACTGAAGCTTTCTTT. It codes for CASSLFQGNTEAFF.

This clonotype was found many times. The genes are TRBV15 and TRBJ2-5; D is perhaps TRBD1 (8 bases). Germline lookup yields CDR1 LNHNV and CDR2 YYDKDF (reference sequence). V was pared by 3 bases and J by 7 bases, with 27 bases between. CDR3 length: 18 amino acids. The CDR3 DNA reads TGTGCCACCAGCAGCGACCTAGAGGCGACAGGGGAGGGGTTGACCCAGTACTTC. Its translation is CATSSDLEATGEGLTQYF.